These T cell receptor beta chains were read from a single sample in a study of technical replicates of blood from a few donors. Sequenced by immunoSEQ multiplex PCR; TCRdb stores in-frame clones only, minus some. The data hold approximately 100,000 clones, with around 96% observed a single time. The source material was T cells isolated from PBMCs. Every receptor here comes from a human donor in good health. CDR3s include the opening cysteine and the closing phenylalanine or tryptophan. The D gene is left open where the match is weak. The size field is filled for only some rows; it gives once, few, many or a size class.

V: TRBV7-6
length: 17
size: .
J: TRBJ2-2
D: TRBD2
CDR3: CASSFGLAGGVAGELFF
DNA: TGTGCCAGCAGCTTCGGACTAGCGGGAGGCGTTGCCGGGGAGCTGTTTTTT

V: TRBV28
length: 14
size: .
J: TRBJ1-2
D: .
CDR3: CASSLTDSDVGYTF
DNA: TGTGCCAGCAGTTTAACGGACAGCGACGTAGGCTACACCTTC

V: TRBV29-1
length: 13
size: .
J: TRBJ2-7
D: TRBD1
CDR3: CSVKDREFYEQYF
DNA: TGCAGCGTTAAGGACAGGGAGTTTTACGAGCAGTACTTC

V: TRBV2
length: 12
size: .
J: TRBJ1-3
D: .
CDR3: CASSRAGNTIYF
DNA: TGTGCCAGCAGCAGGGCTGGAAACACCATATATTTT

V: TRBV14
length: 18
size: .
J: TRBJ2-7
D: TRBD1
CDR3: CASSPTGRTGVDSYEQYF
DNA: TGTGCCAGCAGCCCAACAGGACGTACAGGGGTGGACTCCTACGAGCAGTACTTC

V: TRBV19
length: 13
size: .
J: TRBJ1-2
D: .
CDR3: CASSEAANYGYTF
DNA: TGTGCCAGTAGTGAGGCGGCTAACTATGGCTACACCTTC

V: TRBV15
length: 16
size: .
J: TRBJ2-7
D: TRBD1
CDR3: CATSSGQGTGKYEQYF
DNA: TGTGCCACCAGCAGCGGACAGGGGACGGGAAAATACGAGCAGTACTTC

V: TRBV5-1
length: 15
size: once
J: TRBJ2-1
D: TRBD2
CDR3: CASSLGLAGVNEQFF
DNA: TGCGCCAGCAGCTTGGGGCTAGCGGGAGTAAATGAGCAGTTCTTC

V: TRBV10-3
length: 14
size: .
J: TRBJ2-7
D: TRBD2
CDR3: CAISGGRGDDEQYF
DNA: TGTGCCATCAGTGGGGGTCGGGGGGACGACGAGCAGTACTTC

V: TRBV7-9
length: 15
size: .
J: TRBJ2-1
D: .
CDR3: CASSLTGLDNGEQFF
DNA: TGTGCCAGCAGCTTAACAGGGCTCGATAATGGCGAGCAGTTCTTC

V: TRBV5-4
length: 14
size: .
J: TRBJ2-2
D: .
CDR3: CASSSLTGEGELFF
DNA: TGTGCCAGCAGCTCTCTAACCGGGGAGGGGGAGCTGTTTTTT

V: TRBV27
length: 14
size: .
J: TRBJ2-7
D: .
CDR3: CASSLLDTRGEQYF
DNA: TGTGCCAGCAGTTTATTAGACACCAGGGGCGAGCAGTACTTC

V: TRBV19
length: 12
size: .
J: TRBJ1-2
D: .
CDR3: CASSMGGLGYTF
DNA: TGTGCCAGCTCTATGGGGGGGTTAGGCTACACCTTC